This paragraph covers one T cell receptor (beta chain) sequence. Antigen unknown. The record originates from a study of siplizumab effects on memory and regulatory T cells. Study observations and caveats: Contribution to the alloresponse seemed major for naive T cells, which also seemed more diverse than memory cells.

Sequenced by immunoSEQ multiplex PCR; TCRdb stores in-frame clones only, minus some. The sample records 100,000 to 120,000 clones, 80% to 95% being singletons. The receptor was isolated from a human donor in good health. Sequencing used CD4+ T cells sorted from blood.

CDR3 DNA sequence: TGTGCCTGGAGTGCCTCGCCTGAAGCTTTCTTT. It codes for CAWSASPEAFF. The genes are TRBV30 and TRBJ1-1, with D hard to call. Germline CDR1 reads GTSNPN; CDR2 reads SVGIG (reference sequence). Trimming took off 1 base at V and 6 bases at J, with 6 bases between the two ends. The length of the CDR3 is 11 residues.